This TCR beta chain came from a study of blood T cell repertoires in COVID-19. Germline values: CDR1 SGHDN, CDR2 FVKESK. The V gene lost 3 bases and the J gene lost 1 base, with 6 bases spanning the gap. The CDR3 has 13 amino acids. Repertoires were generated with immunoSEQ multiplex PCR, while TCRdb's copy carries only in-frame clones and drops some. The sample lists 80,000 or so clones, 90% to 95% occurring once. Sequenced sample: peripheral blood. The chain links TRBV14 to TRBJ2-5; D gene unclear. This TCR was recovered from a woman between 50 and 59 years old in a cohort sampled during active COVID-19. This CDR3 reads CASSHPFQETQYF. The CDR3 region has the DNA TGTGCCAGCAGCCACCCCTTCCAAGAGACCCAGTACTTC.